This T cell receptor beta chain was captured by sequencing in a study of T-cell reconstitution after alpha-beta-depleted transplantation in children listed by TCRdb under 2016. About the investigation overall: Using TCR repertoire profiling, the study followed T-cell immune reconstitution in a quantitative way in children after TCRalphabeta/CD19-depleted allogeneic hematopoietic cell transplantation. General conclusions and limits of the study: In some patients, high TCRbeta diversity at day 60 was attributed to recipient T cells and intrathymic progenitors that had survived conditioning. Apparently early alphabetaT-cell count recovery about two months after transplant reportedly relied on only several hundred rapidly expanded clones derived from non-depleted graft cells. Over the following months the frequencies of hyperexpanded clones went down, and after one year T-cell counts and TCRbeta diversity were mostly credited to newly produced T cells.

The trim is 0 bases for V and 5 bases for J, with a gap of 20 bases between the germline ends. CDR1 and CDR2, per the germline V gene, are MNHEY and SVGEGT. The CDR3 holds 18 amino acids from the cysteine to the phenylalanine. Left in the record is the CDR3 DNA by itself, 54 bases read in frame from the first base. In regard to this clonotype: Its binding antigen is unknown. No much larger clonotype is one base removed from it; base qualities were not supplied.

The treatment or condition label for this specimen denotes: allogeneic hematopoietic cell transplantation with graft depleted of TCRalphabeta T cells and CD19 B cells. The transplant recipients were children given TCRalphabeta/CD19-depleted allogeneic hematopoietic cell grafts. Receptor amplification or capture employed PCR. Sequenced on an Illumina HiSeq 2500. To normalize quantification of the TCRbeta repertoire, the TCR libraries were built with molecular barcoding that relied on unique molecular identifiers. TCRdb reanalyzed the raw reads on its own, using fastp at Q25 for trimming and MiXCR for clone calling, and kept in-frame beta chains. Entries are consolidated by CDR3 protein sequence, retaining the most common genes and DNA. Present in this sample are nearly 250,000 distinct CDR3 sequences, roughly 8% of which were seen just once. The top ten constitute approximately 6% of the sample.

The input for sequencing was PBMCs, mostly from graft donor cells, taken 180 days after TCRalphabeta/CD19-depleted stem cell transplant. The rearranged segments are TRBV6-2 or TRBV6-3 and TRBJ1-5; no D gene can be assigned with confidence. This sequence was found in a male patient aged 10-17 years who had a stem cell transplant for acute lymphoblastic leukemia, so the T cells may come from the graft donor. The DNA sequence reads TGTGCCAGCAGTTACTCCCCGGGGTCCGCCGGTCCGGATCAGCCCCAGCATTTT. Translated, this is CASSYSPGSAGPDQPQHF.